These 30 T cell receptor beta chains originate from one sample sequenced in a study of cytomegalovirus exposure and HLA in healthy donors. A multiplex PCR was run with 60 Vbeta primers and 13 Jbeta primers. Sequencing was performed with immunoSEQ multiplex PCR; in TCRdb, only in-frame clones are kept and a portion is missing. The sample contains around 280,000 clones, roughly 89% of which appear only once. Material for sequencing was PBMCs. These receptors all come from a young woman in good health and CMV-seronegative.

The chain uses TRBV5-1 and TRBJ1-6; 7 bases match TRBD1. The germline V gene has CDR1 SGHRS and CDR2 YFSETQ. Germline trimming cut 4 bases from V and 7 bases from J; bases unmatched to any gene: 8. This CDR3 is 15 amino acids long. The CDR3 here is CASSPTTGMNSPLHF. CDR3 nucleotides: TGCGCCAGCAGCCCCACGACAGGGATGAATTCACCCCTCCACTTT.

The chain joins TRBV10-3 to TRBJ1-1; D is perhaps TRBD1 (5 bases). The germline V and J ends were trimmed by 0 bases and 1 base, with 6 bases remaining between them. The CDR3 length is 14 residues. Looked up from germline, CDR1 is ENHRY and CDR2 is SYGVKD. The CDR3 spells CAISESTANTEAFF. The CDR3 DNA sequence: TGTGCCATCAGTGAGTCGACAGCGAACACTGAAGCTTTCTTT.

Note on this clone: A read error may produce the germline difference seen at one junction end. This chain joins TRBV7-7 and TRBJ2-5; TRBD2 agrees at 9 bases. In germline, CDR1 is SSHAT, CDR2 FNYEAQ (reference sequence). This CDR3 is 17 amino acids long. The CDR3 region is CASSLNRDLAGRETQYF. CDR3 in DNA: TGTGCTAGCAGCTTAAATCGGGACCTAGCGGGGAGAGAGACCCAGTACTTC. Variable domain in full (rest from reference TRBV7-7 and TRBJ2-5): GAGVSQSPRYKVTKRGQDVTLRCDPISSHATLYWYQQALGQGPEFLTYFNYEAQPDKSGLPSDRFSAERPEGSISTLTIQRTEQRDSAMYRCASSLNRDLAGRETQYFGPGTRLLVL.

This chain connects TRBV30 to TRBJ2-2; a weak D match, TRBD1 (6 bases). V was cut by 5 bases and J by 4 bases, with 17 bases left in between. Germline V lookup: CDR1 GTSNPN, CDR2 SVGIG (reference sequence). This CDR3 is 15 amino acids long. The CDR3 coding sequence is TGTGCCTGGGAACAGGGACGGCTCTTCACCGGGGAGCTGTTTTTT. This gives the protein CAWEQGRLFTGELFF. Complete variable domain (other parts from reference TRBV30 and TRBJ2-2): SQTIHQWPATLVQPVGSPLSLECTVEGTSNPNLYWYRQAAGRGLQLLFYSVGIGQISSEVPQNLSASRPQDRQFILSSKKLLLSDSGFYLCAWEQGRLFTGELFFGEGSRLTVL.

The chain links TRBV18 to TRBJ1-1; D not certain. The CDR3 runs 15 residues. From germline, CDR1 is KGHSH and CDR2 LQKENI. With 3 bases removed from V and 0 bases from J, the gap between germline ends came to 11 bases. The CDR3 is CASSPGVEMNTEAFF. The CDR3 bases are TGTGCCAGCTCACCTGGCGTGGAGATGAACACTGAAGCTTTCTTT.

The V and J genes are TRBV2 and TRBJ1-5; the match to TRBD1 covers 12 bases. The germline CDR1 and CDR2 sequences are SNHLY and FYNNEI. This CDR3 comprises 15 residues. Losses at the gene ends were 10 bases for V and 5 bases for J; bases not matched to a gene: 9. The CDR3 DNA follows: TGTGCCACCCGGGGACAGGGGGCGAGTTATCAGCCCCAGCATTTT. Its translation: CATRGQGASYQPQHF.

The chain links TRBV27 to TRBJ1-3; D is perhaps TRBD1 (5 bases). This CDR3 is 17 amino acids long. Germline-derived CDR1 and CDR2 are MNHEY and SMNVEV (reference sequence). V was clipped by 0 bases and J by 0 bases, with 12 bases between them. CDR3 amino acids: CASSLSGGGYSGNTIYF. The CDR3 DNA sequence: TGTGCCAGCAGTTTATCGGGGGGGGGATACTCTGGAAACACCATATATTTT.

This chain connects TRBV6-5 to TRBJ2-7, with 9 bases fitting TRBD2. The V gene end was trimmed by 4 bases and the J gene end by 5 bases; junction bases not matched to a gene: 12. The germline gives CDR1 MNHEY, CDR2 SVGAGI. CDR3 length equals 16 residues. Here the CDR3 reads CASSSLLAGRGHEQYF. The CDR3 DNA follows: TGTGCCAGCAGTTCCCTTCTAGCGGGGCGCGGGCACGAGCAGTACTTC.

The gene calls are TRBV2 and TRBJ1-1; no definite D call. CDR1 and CDR2 (germline): SNHLY, FYNNEI. This CDR3 contains 13 residues. V dropped 3 bases and J dropped 6 bases, with 11 bases sitting between them. CDR3 protein: CASSERWLPEAFF. Written as DNA, the CDR3 is TGTGCCAGCAGTGAGCGCTGGTTACCTGAAGCTTTCTTT.

V is TRBV11-2 and J is TRBJ2-7; no definite D call. Per germline, CDR1 SGHAT and CDR2 FQNNGV. Trimming left V 3 bases short and J 2 bases short, with 5 bases between. CDR3 length equals 12 residues. Here the CDR3 DNA reads TGTGCCAGCAGCTTGATAGCCTACGAGCAGTACTTC. This encodes CASSLIAYEQYF.

This chain uses TRBV6-1 with TRBJ2-7; perhaps TRBD2 as D (6 bases). CDR1 MNHNS and CDR2 SASEGT come from the germline V gene. There are 15 residues in the CDR3. V dropped 10 bases and J dropped 0 bases, with 19 bases sitting between them. The CDR3 nucleotides are TGTGCCACCAGGGAGGACGAAAACCTCTCCTACGAGCAGTACTTC. Protein sequence: CATREDENLSYEQYF.

J is TRBJ1-1 and V is TRBV10-3; 8 bases match TRBD1. The V gene's germline CDR1 is ENHRY and CDR2 SYGVKD. V dropped 2 bases and J dropped 0; count of bases not matched to a gene: 11. This CDR3 contains 18 residues. In DNA form, the CDR3 reads TGTGCCATCAGTGAGGCCCAGGGGGCACTGGGGATGAACACTGAAGCTTTCTTT. Protein product: CAISEAQGALGMNTEAFF.

The rearrangement uses TRBV7-3 and TRBJ2-1; D possibly corresponds to TRBD2 (6 bases). The CDR3 has 16 amino acids. The germline CDR1 and CDR2 sequences are SGHTA and FQGTGA. V was trimmed by 6 bases and J by 2 bases, leaving 17 bases between them. DNA of the CDR3: TGTGCCAGCAGTCTGCTCGGGGGAGGTGCCTACAATGAGCAGTTCTTC. It codes for CASSLLGGGAYNEQFF.

The gene calls are TRBV7-6 and TRBJ2-1; maybe TRBD2 (5 bases). This CDR3 is built from 16 residues. V shed 1 base and J shed 2 bases, with 12 bases lying between them. The germline V gene has CDR1 SGHVS and CDR2 FNYEAQ. CDR3 nucleotides: TGTGCCAGCAGCTTAGTCCGGGGTCACCCCTACAATGAGCAGTTCTTC. Protein product: CASSLVRGHPYNEQFF.

This chain links TRBV15 with TRBJ2-3; D may be TRBD2 (5 bases). The CDR3 runs 13 residues. From germline, CDR1 is LNHNV and CDR2 YYDKDF (reference sequence). Trimming shortened V by 3 bases and J by 6 bases, and 10 bases separated the two germline ends. The CDR3 here is CATSRWTPDTQYF. CDR3 sequence (DNA): TGTGCCACCAGCAGGTGGACTCCGGATACGCAGTATTTT. Together with reference TRBV15 and TRBJ2-3, the CDR3 gives the full variable domain: DAMVIQNPRYQVTQFGKPVTLSCSQTLNHNVMYWYQQKSSQAPKLLFHYYDKDFNNEADTPDNFQSRRPNTSFCFLDIRSPGLGDTAMYLCATSRWTPDTQYFGPGTRLTVL.

The chain recombines TRBV27 with TRBJ2-2; 10 bases map to TRBD1. V gave up 3 bases and J gave up 4 bases; unmatched junction bases: 2. From germline, CDR1 is MNHEY and CDR2 SMNVEV (reference sequence). CDR3 length: 15 amino acids. CDR3 DNA: TGTGCCAGCAGTTTTTGGACAGGGGGCACCGGGGAGCTGTTTTTT. This sequence encodes CASSFWTGGTGELFF.

The rearrangement joins TRBV19 to TRBJ1-1; D is undetermined. Germline values: CDR1 LNHDA, CDR2 SQIVND (reference sequence). V lost 5 bases and J lost 8, with 21 bases in between. The CDR3 extends over 15 amino acids. For the CDR3, the DNA is TGTGCCAGTAGTGCTAAGGACGGACTGTCCCTAGAAGCTTTCTTT. It specifies CASSAKDGLSLEAFF.

The chain couples TRBV2 to TRBJ2-7; 14 bases align to TRBD2. Germline CDR1 is SNHLY and CDR2 is FYNNEI. CDR3 length: 19 amino acids. J lost 2 bases, V lost 4 bases, and 13 bases had no gene match. The CDR3 region has the DNA TGTGCCAGCAGTGGTGCTCCGGGACTAGCGGGGGCCATTACCTACGAGCAGTACTTC. It specifies CASSGAPGLAGAITYEQYF.

This clone was counted a single time. The chain links TRBV2 to TRBJ2-1; 8 positions agree with TRBD2. The CDR3 extends over 12 amino acids. Germline CDR1 reads SNHLY; CDR2 reads FYNNEI. J was trimmed by 7 bases and V by 8 bases; bases with no gene match: 4. The DNA for the CDR3 is TGTGCCAGCCTTCGGGGGGGTAATGAGCAGTTCTTC. This codes for CASLRGGNEQFF. Full variable domain (outside the CDR3, taken from reference TRBV2 and TRBJ2-1): EPEVTQTPSHQVTQMGQEVILRCVPISNHLYFYWYRQILGQKVEFLVSFYNNEISEKSEIFDDQFSVERPDGSNFTLKIRSTKLEDSAMYFCASLRGGNEQFFGPGTRLTVL.

The genes are TRBV7-9 and TRBJ2-7; TRBD1 agrees at 7 bases. CDR1 and CDR2 from the germline V gene are SEHNR and FQNEAQ (reference sequence). This CDR3 is 15 amino acids long. V lost 5 bases to trimming and J lost 4 bases; unmatched junction nucleotides: 11. The CDR3 loop is CASSEPERGLYEQYF. The CDR3 DNA reads TGTGCCAGCAGCGAGCCCGAAAGGGGGCTTTACGAGCAGTACTTC. The variable domain in full, completed from reference TRBV7-9 and TRBJ2-7, reads DTGVSQNPRHKITKRGQNVTFRCDPISEHNRLYWYRQTLGQGPEFLTYFQNEAQLEKSRLLSDRFSAERPKGSFSTLEIQRTEQGDSAMYLCASSEPERGLYEQYFGPGTRLTVT.

The rearrangement joins TRBV2 to TRBJ2-7; D perhaps matches TRBD2 (6 bases). The CDR3 contains 14 residues. Trimming left V 6 bases short and J 0 bases short, with 12 bases between. Per the germline V gene, CDR1 is SNHLY and CDR2 is FYNNEI. CDR3 coding DNA: TGTGCCAGCAGGGAGGGCTCACACTCCTACGAGCAGTACTTC. Protein sequence: CASREGSHSYEQYF.

The CDR3 nucleotides are TGTGCCAGCAGCCAAGATGGGCAGGTTCGTGAAAAACTGTTTTTT. Encoded protein: CASSQDGQVREKLFF. This chain joins TRBV4-2 and TRBJ1-4; D call uncertain. Trimming cost V 0 bases and J 7 bases, with 12 bases left between them. There are 15 residues in the CDR3. From germline, CDR1 is LGHNA and CDR2 YNFKEQ.

The V gene is TRBV30, the J gene TRBJ2-1, with 8 nucleotides matching TRBD2. After removal of 1 base from V and 0 bases from J, the junction contained 14 bases not matched to a gene. Germline V gives CDR1 GTSNPN, CDR2 SVGIG (reference sequence). The CDR3 is made up of 19 amino acids. The CDR3 coding sequence is TGTGCCTGGAGTGACTCGGGGGGGCCAATCGATAGCTCCTACAATGAGCAGTTCTTC. Amino acids: CAWSDSGGPIDSSYNEQFF.

The rearrangement joins TRBV28 to TRBJ2-2, with 13 bases aligning to TRBD2. Trimming cost V 6 bases and J 3 bases; bases outside gene matches: 4. This CDR3 spans 16 amino acids. CDR1 and CDR2 from the germline V gene are MDHEN and SYDVKM. CDR3 nucleotide sequence: TGTGCCAGCAGCCGGACTAGCGGGGGAGACACCGGGGAGCTGTTTTTT. It is translated as CASSRTSGGDTGELFF.

CDR3 region: CASRGGLSGGSQETQYF. The CDR3 coding sequence is TGTGCCAGCAGGGGAGGTCTCAGCGGGGGATCTCAAGAGACCCAGTACTTC. The chain has TRBV5-8 and TRBJ2-5; 8 bases fit TRBD2. Germline CDR1 SGHTS, CDR2 YDEGEE. This CDR3 has 17 residues. J lost 2 bases, V lost 5 bases, and 14 bases had no gene match. The whole variable domain, remainder taken from reference TRBV5-8 and TRBJ2-5, is EAGVTQSPTHLIKTRGQQATLRCSPISGHTSVYWYQQALGLGLQFLLWYDEGEERNRGNFPPRFSGRQFPNYSSELNVNALELEDSALYLCASRGGLSGGSQETQYFGPGTRLLVL.

This sequence joins TRBV7-6 and TRBJ2-5; possible D gene TRBD1, 5 bases. This CDR3 is built from 13 residues. The V end was cut by 3 bases, the J end by 4 bases, with 9 bases between. Germline loops: CDR1 SGHVS, CDR2 FNYEAQ. The CDR3 loop is CASSFSGRETQYF. The DNA of the CDR3 is TGTGCCAGCAGCTTTTCAGGGCGAGAGACCCAGTACTTC.

The chain is built from TRBV9 and TRBJ1-6, with TRBD1 as a possible D gene (5 bases). The CDR3 is 13 amino acids. Between the trimmed V and J ends, which lost 1 base and 17 bases, there was a span of 16 bases. CDR1 is SGDLS, CDR2 YYNGEE, per germline. This CDR3 is CASSVSSGTPFHF. The DNA for the CDR3 is TGTGCCAGCAGCGTATCATCCGGGACTCCGTTCCACTTT.

This rearrangement joins TRBV7-2 to TRBJ1-1; tentatively, D is TRBD1 (5 bases). CDR1 is SGHTA, CDR2 FQGNSA, per germline. V lost 1 base and J lost 3, with 18 bases in between. The CDR3 extends over 17 amino acids. The CDR3 spells CASSLVRGRVKDTEAFF. DNA for the CDR3: TGTGCCAGCAGCTTAGTTAGGGGTCGGGTTAAGGACACTGAAGCTTTCTTT.

The J gene is TRBJ2-5, the V gene TRBV11-2; 15 bases line up with TRBD2. The end of the DNA aligns better with TRBJ2-7, so the J call may be wrong. CDR1 and CDR2 from the germline V gene are SGHAT and FQNNGV. The CDR3 is 17 residues long. The CDR3 here is CASSPRTSGGADHEQYF. DNA of the CDR3: TGTGCCAGCAGCCCTAGGACTAGCGGGGGGGCCGACCACGAGCAGTACTTC.

The V call is TRBV10-2, the J call TRBJ1-3; the D gene is possibly TRBD1 (6 bases). CDR1 and CDR2 from the germline V gene are WSHSY and SAAADI. Trimming removed 2 bases from V and 3 bases from J, with 14 bases in between. This CDR3 is 16 amino acids long. CDR3 region: CASSEGQLLGGNTIYF. For the CDR3, the DNA is TGCGCCAGCAGTGAGGGACAGCTTCTTGGTGGAAACACCATATATTTT.